This T cell receptor beta chain was captured in a study of T-cell memory formation after mild COVID-19 (dated by TCRdb to about 2021). Background for the entire study: TCR sequence clusters from the two donors were found to be largely donor specific. Longitudinal TCRalpha and TCRbeta repertoire sequencing tracked T-cell clones expanding and contracting after mild COVID-19 in two donors. Two young, previously healthy adult volunteers made up the cohort, one male and one female. What the study reported, not specific to this receptor: Clones that contracted from day 15 to 85 showed balanced CD4/CD8 phenotypes, whereas a second wave of clones that expanded from day 15 to 37 leaned towards CD4+. Only two mild cases were covered in the study, and larger cohorts including severe cases with pre-infection samples were considered necessary. The detection of some responding clones in pre-infection memory suggests that pre-existing cross-reactive memory T cells joined the SARS-CoV-2 response. The second-wave clones that peaked on day 37 were not confirmed to be SARS-CoV-2 specific. Contracting CD4+ clones were found mainly in CM and EM memory subsets, while CD8+ clones were enriched in EMRA.

The sample was run on an Illumina NovaSeq 6000. TCRalpha and TCRbeta cDNA libraries were constructed by 5'RACE with constant-segment primers, with sample barcodes and unique molecular identifiers being introduced. RNA was extracted from every sample with Trizol reagent. The libraries were amplified in two PCR steps, and the second step added a second sample barcode and Illumina TruSeq adapters. Sequencing of the libraries was done on an Illumina NovaSeq, producing 2 x 150 bp paired-end reads. As for the original processing: Demultiplexing of reads and collapsing into UMI-guided consensus sequences were performed with migec v1.2.7. Using mixcr v2.1.11, the UMI consensuses were aligned to TRA and TRB V and J templates and assembled into clonotypes. A clonotype was counted as expanded or contracted only if both edgeR and NoisET called the change significant, with noise models trained on biological replicates. For edgeR calls, the thresholds were a false discovery rate-adjusted p below 0.01 and a log2 fold-change of 1. As an exploratory analysis of dynamics, max-normalized trajectories of the 1000 most abundant clonotypes were examined by PCA with hierarchical clustering. Separately sequenced CD4+ and CD8+ repertoires were used to assign the CD4 or CD8 phenotype of responding clones. Starting from the raw public reads, TCRdb applied fastp trimming at Q25, assembled clones with MiXCR and retained in-frame beta chains. Identical CDR3 proteins give one entry, which carries the most common genes and DNA. The V and J calls and clone size come from TCRdb's table, not from the authors' own analysis. The sample records around 300,000 distinct CDR3 sequences, approximately 15% of which are singletons. Of the sample, over 20% is held by the ten largest clones.

This clonotype has more than one count but fewer than ten. Its binding antigen is unknown. Base qualities are not at hand, and no much larger clone is one base apart. Trimming removed 4 bases from V and 2 bases from J; the gene matches leave 9 bases unexplained. For CDR1 and CDR2, the germline V gene (reference sequence) lists DFQATT and SNEGSKA. Measured from the cysteine to the phenylalanine, the CDR3 is 15 residues long. Of all the DNA, just the CDR3 is kept, 45 bases in frame from base 1. Ficoll-Paque density gradient centrifugation was the method used to isolate PBMCs. The rearranged chain carries TRBV20-1 and TRBJ2-7, with 9 bases in between that match TRBD1. This TCR derives from a man aged 18 to 35 who had mild COVID-19 (a few samples of this study predate the infection). The sample titles of this study are shuffled in the database, so cell type and time point are left out; the donor was told from shared clones. Sequencing used PBMCs or a T cell subset sorted from them (not recorded which). The CDR3 loop reads CSAISGQGPPYEQYF. The DNA sequence is given as TGCAGTGCTATCTCGGGACAGGGTCCCCCCTACGAGCAGTACTTC.